The clone carrying this T cell receptor beta chain was detected only a few times. The data belong to a study of blood T cell repertoires in COVID-19. The data were produced by immunoSEQ multiplex PCR, yet TCRdb's version contains in-frame clones alone and is incomplete. The table lists about 230,000 clones, 75% to 85% of them singletons. The sample comprised peripheral blood. The TCR originated in a woman in her thirties or forties who had recovered from COVID-19.

The CDR3 loop is CASSSETGTSGNTIYF. Here the CDR3 DNA reads TGTGCCAGCAGCTCAGAAACAGGGACCTCTGGAAACACCATATATTTT. The V gene is TRBV7-9, the J gene TRBJ1-3; TRBD1 might be the D (6 bases). The CDR3 spans 16 residues. The germline CDR1 and CDR2 sequences are SEHNR and FQNEAQ (reference sequence). V was pared by 4 bases and J by 0 bases, with 13 bases between.